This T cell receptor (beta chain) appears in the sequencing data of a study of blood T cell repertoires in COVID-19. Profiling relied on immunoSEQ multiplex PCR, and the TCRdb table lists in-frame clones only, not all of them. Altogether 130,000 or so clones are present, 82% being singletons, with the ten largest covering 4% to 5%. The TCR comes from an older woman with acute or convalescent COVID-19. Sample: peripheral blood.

CDR3 residues: CASSVDIGRAYGYTF. The CDR3 DNA reads TGTGCCAGCAGCGTAGATATTGGCAGAGCGTATGGCTACACCTTC. The genes are TRBV9 and TRBJ1-2; D remains ambiguous. The CDR3 length is 15 residues. V was clipped by 0 bases and J by 5 bases, with 14 bases between them. CDR1 and CDR2 (germline): SGDLS, YYNGEE.